A single TCR beta chain is shown here with its context. Antigen: not known. All patients were untreated before thyroid surgery. The CDR3 loop spans 13 amino acids. The V gene lost 6 bases and the J gene lost 5 bases, with 11 bases spanning the gap. This specimen comes from a study of metastatic and nonmetastatic thyroid tumors. Looking at the study overall: Repertoire data that came from the blood and tumor or nodule tissue of malignant and benign thyroid patients were compared.

Notes on the study in general: Malignant thyroid tumors reportedly exceeded benign nodules significantly in TCR beta diversity, with the difference appearing in blood and tumor.

With MiXCR, TCRdb called clones anew from the PCR reads. The data contain 30,000 to 50,000 clones, approximately 15% of them singletons. This sequence was found in a female donor with papillary thyroid cancer or a benign thyroid nodule (not recorded which). Some clones in this sample may be carry-over from other donors' samples. V is TRBV12-3 or TRBV12-4 and J is TRBJ2-1; D is unclear. The specimen was blood. The CDR3 DNA follows: TGTGCCAGCAGCGAACGGTCCGACAATGAGCAGTTCTTC. Residues: CASSERSDNEQFF.